Included here is one T cell receptor (beta chain) sequence, with context. Clones were read by immunoSEQ multiplex PCR, and TCRdb kept only the in-frame ones, dropping some. The sample yields approximately 70,000 clones, roughly 85% seen once. These data come from a study of T cell responses to AZD1222 COVID-19 vaccine. V was pared by 5 bases and J by 4 bases, with 11 bases between. Germline CDR1 and CDR2: GTSNPN and SVGIG (reference sequence). The CDR3 has 12 residues. The clonotype originates from an adult in good health. The input for sequencing was peripheral blood, taken on day 0 of AZD1222 vaccination. The rearrangement links TRBV30 to TRBJ2-5, with D possibly TRBD2 on 7 matching bases. The CDR3 sequence: CAWFGGRETQYF. CDR3 DNA sequence: TGTGCCTGGTTCGGGGGGCGAGAGACCCAGTACTTC.